This T cell receptor (beta chain) was captured in a study of cytomegalovirus exposure and HLA in healthy donors. The donors were in the approximately 120-subject validation cohort, distinct from the roughly 600-subject first cohort. The method was immunoSEQ multiplex PCR; TCRdb's version includes in-frame clones alone and lacks a portion of them. The sample holds 350,000 or so clones, roughly 90% seen once. The CDR3 has 15 amino acids. Germline lookup yields CDR1 MNHEY and CDR2 SMNVEV (reference sequence). J was trimmed by 0 bases and V by 7 bases; bases with no gene match: 6. The sample consisted of PBMCs. This sequence originates from a woman aged 18-29 years in good health and CMV-seronegative. This sequence joins TRBV27 and TRBJ2-1, with 7 bases that match TRBD2. CDR3 region: CASNSGGSSYNEQFF. The DNA for the CDR3 is TGTGCCAGCAATTCTGGCGGGAGCTCCTACAATGAGCAGTTCTTC.